This paragraph covers one TCR beta chain sequence. No antigen is known for it. Per germline, CDR1 MNHEY and CDR2 SMNVEV (reference sequence). CDR3 length: 15 residues. After removal of 10 bases from V and 3 bases from J, the junction contained 13 bases not matched to a gene. The data derive from a study of post-analysis software for immune sequencing data. The study's findings and limits: With TRBV5-6, TRBV5-1 and TRBV20-1 included, a handful of TRBV segments were more frequent in patients than in controls.

Presence of unique molecular identifiers characterized the TCR beta cDNA libraries. Each CDR3 protein gets one entry after TCRdb re-called the PCR reads with MiXCR. The sample lists 500,000 to 600,000 distinct CDR3 sequences; roughly 46% were seen once. Sequenced material: blood. The rearrangement joins TRBV27 to TRBJ2-7; 9 bases align to TRBD2. This clonotype was sampled from a girl aged 5 to 17 with multiple sclerosis. The CDR3 region has the DNA TGTGCCACCAGGACCAGAGCGGGGGGTTACTACGAGCAGTACTTC. Its protein is CATRTRAGGYYEQYF.